This TCR beta chain was sequenced during a study of technical replicates of blood from several donors. Trimming removed 4 bases from V and 14 bases from J; junction bases left unmatched: 10. The CDR3 is 14 amino acids. Germline CDR1 reads LGHNA; CDR2 reads YNFKEQ. The assay was immunoSEQ multiplex PCR, and TCRdb's table has in-frame clones only and misses some. The repertoire holds around 65,000 clones, with approximately 86% as singletons. V gene TRBV4-2 combines with J gene TRBJ2-1, with TRBD1 matching 11 bases. The receptor's source is a human donor in good health. Some clones in this sample may be carry-over from other donors' samples. The specimen was PBMCs. CDR3 DNA sequence: TGTGCCAGCAGCCGGGAAGGACAGGGGGCAAGCGAGTTCTTC. It encodes CASSREGQGASEFF.